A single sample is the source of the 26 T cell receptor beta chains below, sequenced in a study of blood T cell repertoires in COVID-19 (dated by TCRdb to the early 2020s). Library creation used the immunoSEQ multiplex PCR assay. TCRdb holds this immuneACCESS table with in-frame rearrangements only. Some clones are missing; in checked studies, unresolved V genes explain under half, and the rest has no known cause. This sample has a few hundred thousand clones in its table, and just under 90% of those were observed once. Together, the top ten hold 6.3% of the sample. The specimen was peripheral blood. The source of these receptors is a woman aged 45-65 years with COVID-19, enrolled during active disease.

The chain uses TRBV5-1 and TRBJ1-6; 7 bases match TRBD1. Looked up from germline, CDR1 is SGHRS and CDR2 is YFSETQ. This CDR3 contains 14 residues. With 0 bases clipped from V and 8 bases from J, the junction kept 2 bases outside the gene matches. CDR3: CASSLGRGDSPLHF. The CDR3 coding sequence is TGCGCCAGCAGCTTGGGCAGGGGGGATTCACCCCTCCACTTT.

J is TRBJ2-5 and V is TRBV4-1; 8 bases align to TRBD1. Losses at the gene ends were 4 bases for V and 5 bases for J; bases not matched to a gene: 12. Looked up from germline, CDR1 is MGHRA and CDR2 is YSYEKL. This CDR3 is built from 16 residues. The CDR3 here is CASSPRVQRDRETQYF. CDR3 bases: TGCGCCAGCAGCCCAAGAGTGCAGAGGGACAGGGAGACCCAGTACTTC.

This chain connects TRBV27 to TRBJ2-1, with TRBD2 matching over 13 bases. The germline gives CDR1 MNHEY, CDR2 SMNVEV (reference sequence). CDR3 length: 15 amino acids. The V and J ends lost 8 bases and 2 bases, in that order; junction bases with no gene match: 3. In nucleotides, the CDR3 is TGTGCCAGCTCAGGACTAGCGGGAGCCTACAATGAGCAGTTCTTC. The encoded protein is CASSGLAGAYNEQFF.

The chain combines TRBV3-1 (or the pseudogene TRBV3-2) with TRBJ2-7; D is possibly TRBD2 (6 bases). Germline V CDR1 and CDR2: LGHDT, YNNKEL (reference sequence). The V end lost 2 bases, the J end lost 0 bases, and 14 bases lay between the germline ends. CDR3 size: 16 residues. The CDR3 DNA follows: TGTGCCAGCAGCCAATGGGGCGGAGGGAACTCCTACGAGCAGTACTTC. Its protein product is CASSQWGGGNSYEQYF.

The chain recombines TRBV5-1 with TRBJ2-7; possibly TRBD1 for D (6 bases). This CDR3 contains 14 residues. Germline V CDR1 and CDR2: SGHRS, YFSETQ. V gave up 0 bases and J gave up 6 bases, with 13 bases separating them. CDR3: CASSLGSNRVEQYF. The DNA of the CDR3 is TGCGCCAGCAGCTTGGGGTCAAACAGGGTCGAGCAGTACTTC.

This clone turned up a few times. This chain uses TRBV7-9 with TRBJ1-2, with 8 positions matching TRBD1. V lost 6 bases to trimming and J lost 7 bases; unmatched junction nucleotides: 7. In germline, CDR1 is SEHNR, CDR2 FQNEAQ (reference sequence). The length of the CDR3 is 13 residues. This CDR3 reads CASSLDRVFGYTF. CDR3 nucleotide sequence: TGTGCCAGCAGTTTGGACAGGGTCTTTGGCTACACCTTC. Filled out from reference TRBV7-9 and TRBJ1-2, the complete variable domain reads DTGVSQNPRHKITKRGQNVTFRCDPISEHNRLYWYRQTLGQGPEFLTYFQNEAQLEKSRLLSDRFSAERPKGSFSTLEIQRTEQGDSAMYLCASSLDRVFGYTFGSGTRLTVV.

As DNA, the CDR3 is TGTGCCAGCATCGGACCTAGCCTTAGCATACCCCAGCATTTT. Its protein is CASIGPSLSIPQHF. The chain has TRBV6-6 and TRBJ1-5; D remains unclear. The germline gives CDR1 MNHNY, CDR2 SVGAGI (reference sequence). The CDR3 loop spans 14 amino acids. Trimming removed 7 bases at V and 10 bases at J, with 20 bases between.

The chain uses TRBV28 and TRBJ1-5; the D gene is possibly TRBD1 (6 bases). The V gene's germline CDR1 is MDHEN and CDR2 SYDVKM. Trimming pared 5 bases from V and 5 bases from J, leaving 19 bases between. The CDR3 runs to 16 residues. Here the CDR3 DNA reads TGTGCCAGCAGTCAATCTGGGGGCGACGGAGATCAGCCCCAGCATTTT. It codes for CASSQSGGDGDQPQHF.

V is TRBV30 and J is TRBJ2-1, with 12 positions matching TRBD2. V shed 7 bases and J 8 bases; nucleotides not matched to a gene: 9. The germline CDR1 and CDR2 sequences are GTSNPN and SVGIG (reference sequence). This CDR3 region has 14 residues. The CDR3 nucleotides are TGTGCCTCACATCGACTAGCGGGAGTTGATGAGCAGTTCTTC. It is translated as CASHRLAGVDEQFF.

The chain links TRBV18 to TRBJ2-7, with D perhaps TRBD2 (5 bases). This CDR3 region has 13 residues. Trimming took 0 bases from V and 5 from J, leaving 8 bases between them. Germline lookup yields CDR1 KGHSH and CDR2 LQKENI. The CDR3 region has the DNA TGTGCCAGCTCACCACCCCTGCGGGACGAGCAGTACTTC. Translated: CASSPPLRDEQYF. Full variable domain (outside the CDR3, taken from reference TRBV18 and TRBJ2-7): NAGVMQNPRHLVRRRGQEARLRCSPMKGHSHVYWYRQLPEEGLKFMVYLQKENIIDESGMPKERFSAEFPKEGPSILRIQQVVRGDSAAYFCASSPPLRDEQYFGPGTRLTVT.

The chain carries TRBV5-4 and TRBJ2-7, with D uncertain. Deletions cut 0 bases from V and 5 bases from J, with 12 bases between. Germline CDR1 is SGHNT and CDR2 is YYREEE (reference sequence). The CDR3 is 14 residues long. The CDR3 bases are TGTGCCAGCAGCTTGGTTTTATGGGCAGACGAGCAGTACTTC. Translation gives CASSLVLWADEQYF.

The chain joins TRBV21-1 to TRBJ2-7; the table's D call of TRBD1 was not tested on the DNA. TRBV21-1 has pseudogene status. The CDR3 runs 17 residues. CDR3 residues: CASSKVKETGGIYEQYF. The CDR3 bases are TGTGCCAGCAGCAAAGTTAAGGAGACAGGGGGGATCTACGAGCAGTACTTC.

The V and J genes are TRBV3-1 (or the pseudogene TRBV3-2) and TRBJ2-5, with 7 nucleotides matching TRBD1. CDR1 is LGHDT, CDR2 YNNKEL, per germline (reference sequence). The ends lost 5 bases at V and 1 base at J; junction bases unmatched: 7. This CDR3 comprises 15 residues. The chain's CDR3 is CASSYKDRFQETQYF. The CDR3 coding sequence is TGTGCCAGCAGCTATAAGGACAGGTTCCAAGAGACCCAGTACTTC.

CDR3 loop: CASSLGSGGPITQYF. CDR3 DNA sequence: TGTGCCAGCAGCTTAGGCTCTGGGGGCCCAATTACCCAGTACTTC. The rearrangement links TRBV7-9 to TRBJ2-5, with D possibly matching TRBD1 (6 bases). This CDR3 region has 15 residues. V was clipped by 1 base and J by 8 bases, with 17 bases between them. Germline V gene data show CDR1 as SEHNR and CDR2 as FQNEAQ (reference sequence). Combining the CDR3 with reference TRBV7-9 and TRBJ2-5 gives the whole variable domain DTGVSQNPRHKITKRGQNVTFRCDPISEHNRLYWYRQTLGQGPEFLTYFQNEAQLEKSRLLSDRFSAERPKGSFSTLEIQRTEQGDSAMYLCASSLGSGGPITQYFGPGTRLLVL.

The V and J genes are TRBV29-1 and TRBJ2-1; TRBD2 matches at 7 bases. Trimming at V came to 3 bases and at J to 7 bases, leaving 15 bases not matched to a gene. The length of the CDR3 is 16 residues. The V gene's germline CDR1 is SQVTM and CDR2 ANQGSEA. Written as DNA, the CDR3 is TGCAGCGTTGACCCTCCAGTTACTAGCGTCGGAAATGAGCAGTTCTTC. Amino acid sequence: CSVDPPVTSVGNEQFF.

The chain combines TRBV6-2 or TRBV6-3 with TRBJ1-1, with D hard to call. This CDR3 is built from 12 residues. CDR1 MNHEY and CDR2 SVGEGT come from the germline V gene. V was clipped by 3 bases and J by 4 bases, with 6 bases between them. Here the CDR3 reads CASSYLVTEAFF. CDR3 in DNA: TGTGCCAGCAGTTATTTAGTCACTGAAGCTTTCTTT.

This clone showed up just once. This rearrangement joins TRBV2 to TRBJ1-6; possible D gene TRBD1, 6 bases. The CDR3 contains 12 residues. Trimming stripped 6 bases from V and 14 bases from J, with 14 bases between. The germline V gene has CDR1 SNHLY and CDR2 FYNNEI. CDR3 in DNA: TGTGCCAGCAGCTCCCGGGGGGGCTCCCTCCACTTT. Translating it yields CASSSRGGSLHF.

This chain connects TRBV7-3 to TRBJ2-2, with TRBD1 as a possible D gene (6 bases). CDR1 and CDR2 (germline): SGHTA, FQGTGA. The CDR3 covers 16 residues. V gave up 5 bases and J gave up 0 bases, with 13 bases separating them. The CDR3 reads CASSARQVPNTGELFF. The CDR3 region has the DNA TGTGCCAGCAGCGCCCGACAGGTTCCGAACACCGGGGAGCTGTTTTTT.

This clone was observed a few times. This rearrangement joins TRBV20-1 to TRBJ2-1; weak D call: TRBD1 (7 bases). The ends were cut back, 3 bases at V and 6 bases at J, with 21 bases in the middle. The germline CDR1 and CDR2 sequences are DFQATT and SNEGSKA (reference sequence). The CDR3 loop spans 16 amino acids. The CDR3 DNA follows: TGCAGTGCTAGTAATCGGCAGGGGGGACGCCTCAATGAGCAGTTCTTC. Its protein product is CSASNRQGGRLNEQFF.

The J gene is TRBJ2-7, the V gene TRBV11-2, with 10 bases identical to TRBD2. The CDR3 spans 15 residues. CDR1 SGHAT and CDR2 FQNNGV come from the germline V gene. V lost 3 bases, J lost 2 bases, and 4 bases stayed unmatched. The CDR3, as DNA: TGTGCCAGCAGCTTTAGCGGGAGGCCAACCTACGAGCAGTACTTC. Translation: CASSFSGRPTYEQYF.

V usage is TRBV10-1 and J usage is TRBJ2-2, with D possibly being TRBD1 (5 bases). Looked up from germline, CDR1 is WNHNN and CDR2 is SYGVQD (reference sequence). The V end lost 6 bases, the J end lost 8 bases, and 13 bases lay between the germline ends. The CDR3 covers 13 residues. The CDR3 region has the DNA TGCGCCAGCAGGGACACAGGTTCGGGGGAGCTGTTTTTT. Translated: CASRDTGSGELFF.

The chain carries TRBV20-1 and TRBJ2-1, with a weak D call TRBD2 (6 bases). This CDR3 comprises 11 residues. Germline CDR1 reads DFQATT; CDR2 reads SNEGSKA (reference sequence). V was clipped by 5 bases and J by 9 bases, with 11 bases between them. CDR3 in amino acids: CSAGQLAEQFF. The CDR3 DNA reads TGCAGTGCTGGACAACTAGCTGAGCAGTTCTTC.

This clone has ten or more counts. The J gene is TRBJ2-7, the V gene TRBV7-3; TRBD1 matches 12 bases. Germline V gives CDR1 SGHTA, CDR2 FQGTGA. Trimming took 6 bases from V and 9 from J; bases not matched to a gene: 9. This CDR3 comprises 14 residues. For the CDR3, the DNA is TGTGCCAGCAGTCACCGGGACAGGGGGCTAGGGCAGTACTTC. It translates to CASSHRDRGLGQYF.

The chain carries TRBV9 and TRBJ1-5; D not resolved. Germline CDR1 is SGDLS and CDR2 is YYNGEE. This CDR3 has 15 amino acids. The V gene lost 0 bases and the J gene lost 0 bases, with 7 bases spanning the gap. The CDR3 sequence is CASSVAGNSNQPQHF. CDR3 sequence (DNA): TGTGCCAGCAGCGTAGCCGGGAATAGCAATCAGCCCCAGCATTTT.

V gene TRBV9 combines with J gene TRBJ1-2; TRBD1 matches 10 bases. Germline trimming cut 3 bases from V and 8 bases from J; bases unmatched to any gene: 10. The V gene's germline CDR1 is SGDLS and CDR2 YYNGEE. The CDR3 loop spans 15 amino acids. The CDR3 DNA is TGTGCCAGCAGCGAAAGGGGGGACAGGGGATACGGCTACACCTTC. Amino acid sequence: CASSERGDRGYGYTF.

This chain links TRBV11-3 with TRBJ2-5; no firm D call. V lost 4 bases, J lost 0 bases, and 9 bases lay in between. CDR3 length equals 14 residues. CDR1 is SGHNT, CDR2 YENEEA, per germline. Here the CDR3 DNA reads TGTGCCAGCAGCTCTAATGGTTACCAAGAGACCCAGTACTTC. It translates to CASSSNGYQETQYF.